A single sample is the source of the 25 T cell receptor beta chains below, sequenced in a study of T cells expressing NK-cell markers (dated by TCRdb to the early 2020s). The receptor library was made with 5' RACE. Sequencing relied on an Illumina HiSeq 2000. TCRdb reprocessed the sequencing reads and holds a single record per CDR3 protein sequence, with no DNA. This sample's records show about 380,000 distinct CDR3 sequences. The ten biggest clones cover around 5.3% of the sample. Sequencing used blood T cells: a sorted CD56 or NKG2C T cell subset, CD4+ or CD8+ T cells, or bulk PBMC T cells (not recorded which). These receptors originate from a man aged 18-70 years in good health.

This chain joins TRBV11-2 and TRBJ1-2; TCRdb indicates TRBD1, and absent DNA this call remains unverified. CDR3 size: 14 residues. Germline CDR1 SGHAT, CDR2 FQNNGV. CDR3 protein: CASSPRTGKAGYTF.

The chain combines TRBV12-3 or TRBV12-4 with TRBJ2-6. The length of the CDR3 is 15 residues. CDR3 sequence reads: CASRNTYSGANVLTF.

The chain combines TRBV9 with TRBJ1-1. Germline lookup yields CDR1 SGDLS and CDR2 YYNGEE. This CDR3 has 12 amino acids. CDR3 sequence reads: CATSPVRTEAFF.

The CDR3 protein is CASSPFGLGNYGYTF. The gene calls are TRBV7-9 and TRBJ1-2. Germline-derived CDR1 and CDR2 are SEHNR and FQNEAQ (reference sequence). There are 15 residues in the CDR3. Filled out from reference TRBV7-9 and TRBJ1-2, the complete variable domain reads DTGVSQNPRHKITKRGQNVTFRCDPISEHNRLYWYRQTLGQGPEFLTYFQNEAQLEKSRLLSDRFSAERPKGSFSTLEIQRTEQGDSAMYLCASSPFGLGNYGYTFGSGTRLTVV.

The chain combines TRBV5-4 with TRBJ2-7. The CDR3 covers 11 residues. Germline CDR1 reads SGHNT; CDR2 reads YYREEE (reference sequence). CDR3: CASSSQNEQYF.

The gene calls are TRBV20-1 and TRBJ1-2. CDR1 is DFQATT and CDR2 is SNEGSKA in the germline V gene (reference sequence). The CDR3 is made up of 14 amino acids. The CDR3 region is CSAPVGGIGSGYTF.

The chain carries TRBV10-3 and TRBJ2-5; TCRdb's assignment of TRBD2 cannot be checked, as there is no DNA. Germline V CDR1 and CDR2: ENHRY, SYGVKD. This CDR3 is built from 17 residues. CDR3 sequence: CAISEPPGLAAIRTQYF.

This rearrangement joins TRBV5-1 to TRBJ2-7; TCRdb lists TRBD1, though no DNA is available to test this call. CDR1 and CDR2 from the germline V gene are SGHRS and YFSETQ. The CDR3 has 15 amino acids. This CDR3 is CASSNSGTGFWEQYF.

This chain links TRBV19 with TRBJ1-4. The germline V gene encodes CDR1 LNHDA and CDR2 SQIVND (reference sequence). The length of the CDR3 is 14 residues. CDR3 region: CASSERIYNEKLFF. Together with reference TRBV19 and TRBJ1-4, the CDR3 gives the full variable domain: DGGITQSPKYLFRKEGQNVTLSCEQNLNHDAMYWYRQDPGQGLRLIYYSQIVNDFQKGDIAEGYSVSREKKESFPLTVTSAQKNPTAFYLCASSERIYNEKLFFGSGTQLSVL.

The chain employs TRBV5-1 and TRBJ2-2; TCRdb designates TRBD2, a call that cannot be tested without DNA. CDR3 size: 18 residues. Germline V gives CDR1 SGHRS, CDR2 YFSETQ. This CDR3 reads CASSPGTPISRGTGELFF.

V usage is TRBV5-1 and J usage is TRBJ1-6; TCRdb indicates TRBD1, and absent DNA this call remains unverified. The V gene's germline CDR1 is SGHRS and CDR2 YFSETQ. The CDR3 is 14 amino acids. CDR3 protein: CASSSQGQDSPLHF.

This rearrangement joins TRBV7-2 to TRBJ2-5; the D gene TCRdb calls, TRBD1, cannot be checked with no DNA. The germline gives CDR1 SGHTA, CDR2 FQGNSA. The CDR3 runs to 16 residues. Here the CDR3 reads CASSRAPGGGQETQYF.

Here the CDR3 reads CAWSVFNWAGGELFF. The J gene is TRBJ2-2, the V gene TRBV30. CDR1 is GTSNPN and CDR2 is SVGIG in the germline V gene (reference sequence). The CDR3 runs to 15 residues.

The chain joins TRBV28 to TRBJ2-2; as DNA is missing, the TRBD1 call by TCRdb cannot be tested. CDR3 length equals 15 residues. Per the germline V gene, CDR1 is MDHEN and CDR2 is SYDVKM. CDR3 in amino acids: CASSSTGAGTGELFF.

The chain uses TRBV9 and TRBJ2-2; checking the TCRdb D call of TRBD2 is not possible without DNA. Germline CDR1 reads SGDLS; CDR2 reads YYNGEE. The CDR3 length is 16 residues. CDR3 region: CASSPRGGAGTGELFF.

The genes are TRBV5-5 and TRBJ1-2; without DNA, the TCRdb call of TRBD1 cannot be checked. Germline V gene lookup returns CDR1 SGHKS and CDR2 YYEKEE (reference sequence). The CDR3 is 15 residues long. The CDR3 loop is CASSYLQQGEAGYTF. The full variable domain, with the rest looked up from reference TRBV5-5 and TRBJ1-2, is DAGVTQSPTHLIKTRGQQVTLRCSPISGHKSVSWYQQVLGQGPQFIFQYYEKEERGRGNFPDRFSARQFPNYSSELNVNALLLGDSALYLCASSYLQQGEAGYTFGSGTRLTVV.

The chain employs TRBV16 and TRBJ1-6; TCRdb selects TRBD1, and the lack of DNA leaves this call unchecked. CDR1 is KGHSY, CDR2 FQNENV, per germline. This CDR3 contains 13 residues. The CDR3 reads CASSQNRDSPLHF.

The chain recombines TRBV7-2 with TRBJ2-2. The CDR3 loop spans 15 amino acids. Germline CDR1 and CDR2: SGHTA and FQGNSA. CDR3 protein: CASSFVYTNTGELFF.

The rearrangement joins TRBV13 to TRBJ1-1; TCRdb proposes TRBD1, but this gene call is untestable without DNA. The CDR3 loop spans 15 amino acids. Germline values: CDR1 PRHDT, CDR2 FYEKMQ (reference sequence). CDR3 sequence reads: CASSLLTGEKEGAFF.

The rearrangement joins TRBV13 to TRBJ2-1; TCRdb indicates TRBD1, and absent DNA this call remains unverified. Per the germline V gene, CDR1 is PRHDT and CDR2 is FYEKMQ (reference sequence). There are 15 residues in the CDR3. CDR3 sequence: CASSLPGETYNEQFF.

The chain has TRBV4-2 and TRBJ2-3; TCRdb's D call of TRBD2 is untestable without DNA. The CDR3 is 17 residues long. Germline CDR1 is LGHNA and CDR2 is YNFKEQ. The CDR3 spells CASSRFSLRGGSDTQYF.

The V and J genes are TRBV6-2 or TRBV6-3 and TRBJ2-7; TCRdb picks TRBD1, but there is no DNA to check that call. The CDR3 spans 17 residues. Germline V lookup: CDR1 MNHEY, CDR2 SVGEGT. This CDR3 is CASRNRGRADPVYEQYF.

The chain uses TRBV9 and TRBJ1-2. Germline CDR1 and CDR2: SGDLS and YYNGEE. The CDR3 totals 14 residues. The CDR3 sequence is CASSVASNVYGYTF.

The chain joins TRBV6-2 or TRBV6-3 to TRBJ2-5; TCRdb selects TRBD2, and the lack of DNA leaves this call unchecked. CDR3 size: 14 residues. Per germline, CDR1 MNHEY and CDR2 SVGEGT. The CDR3 is CATMGRQGQETQYF.

V and J are TRBV29-1 and TRBJ2-5. The CDR3 totals 12 residues. Germline V gene data show CDR1 as SQVTM and CDR2 as ANQGSEA. The CDR3: CSVRSGGETQYF. Full variable domain (missing parts from reference TRBV29-1 and TRBJ2-5): SAVISQKPSRDICQRGTSLTIQCQVDSQVTMMFWYRQQPGQSLTLIATANQGSEATYESGFVIDKFPISRPNLTFSTLTVSNMSPEDSSIYLCSVRSGGETQYFGPGTRLLVL.